This T cell receptor beta chain comes out of a study of blood T cells in healthy people across ages. Findings and caveats of the study: Significant beta diversity loss was already apparent by age roughly 44, declining roughly linearly.

V was pared by 3 bases and J by 2 bases, with 3 bases of the junction left unmatched. The germline V gene encodes CDR1 LGHDT and CDR2 YNNKEL (reference sequence). The CDR3 extends over 15 amino acids. Sample-barcoded 5' priming and a J-beta primer mix drove a second PCR of 7 to 11 cycles. Via MiXCR, TCRdb re-called the 5' RACE reads, giving one row per CDR3 protein. The repertoire holds roughly 1,000,000 distinct CDR3 sequences, with roughly a quarter as singletons. This clonotype has just a few counts. Its target is not known. In addition, the sample was reused for a study of T cells of mothers and their children.

The rearrangement joins TRBV3-1 to TRBJ2-3; 9 positions match TRBD2. Sequencing was performed on blood. This sequence was found in a girl aged 2-10 years in good health. The CDR3 region is CASSQAGGNTDTQYF. In DNA form, the CDR3 reads TGTGCCAGCAGCCAGGCGGGAGGGAACACAGATACGCAGTATTTT.